This T cell receptor (beta chain) is from a study of blood T cell repertoires in COVID-19. Study information: Sites across the United States, Italy and Spain contributed samples from acute and convalescent COVID-19. PBMCs, B-cell-depleted T cells, or T cells were the source of the cDNA or gDNA that made up the material.

Authors' data handling: Amplifying reference gene primers gave estimates of nucleated cell counts. Method: immunoSEQ multiplex PCR; TCRdb's copy keeps in-frame clones and lacks some. The V and J calls and clone size come from that table; D and trimming were worked out from the DNA. The sample lists about 58,000 clones, around 91% seen once, with approximately 13% in the top ten. This TCR was sampled from a man in his sixties with active COVID-19. The specimen was peripheral blood.

Here the CDR3 DNA reads TGCGCCAGCAGCTACAGGGGCATTTATGAGCAGTTCTTC. Translation gives CASSYRGIYEQFF. The rearrangement links TRBV4-1 to TRBJ2-1, with 7 bases fitting TRBD1. Germline V gene lookup returns CDR1 MGHRA and CDR2 YSYEKL. J was trimmed by 8 bases and V by 5 bases; bases with no gene match: 6. The CDR3 spans 13 residues.